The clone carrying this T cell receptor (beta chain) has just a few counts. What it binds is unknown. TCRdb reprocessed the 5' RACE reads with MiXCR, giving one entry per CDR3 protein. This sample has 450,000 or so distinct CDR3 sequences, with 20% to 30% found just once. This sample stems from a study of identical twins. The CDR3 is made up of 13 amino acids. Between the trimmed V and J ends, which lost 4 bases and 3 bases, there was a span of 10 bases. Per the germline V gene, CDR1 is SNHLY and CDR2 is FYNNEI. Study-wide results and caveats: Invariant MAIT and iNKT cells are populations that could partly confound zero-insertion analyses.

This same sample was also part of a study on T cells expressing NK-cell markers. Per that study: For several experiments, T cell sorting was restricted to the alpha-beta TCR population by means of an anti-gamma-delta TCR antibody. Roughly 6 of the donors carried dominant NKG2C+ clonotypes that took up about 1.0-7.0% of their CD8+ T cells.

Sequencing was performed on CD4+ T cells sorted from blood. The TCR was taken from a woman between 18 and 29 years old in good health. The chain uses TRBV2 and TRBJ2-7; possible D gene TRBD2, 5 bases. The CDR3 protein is CASSGAGNYEQYF. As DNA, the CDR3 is TGTGCCAGCAGTGGGGCGGGTAACTACGAGCAGTACTTC.